This T cell receptor beta chain was captured by sequencing in a study of cytomegalovirus exposure and HLA in healthy donors. Note on this clone: Germline and junction disagree at one end, which may indicate a read error.

This CDR3 comprises 17 residues. From germline, CDR1 is KGHSH and CDR2 LQKENI. Measured with immunoSEQ multiplex PCR; TCRdb has only the in-frame clones, and not every one. The top ten hold 4.5% to 7% of the sample, which has about 160,000 clones, 70% to 90% seen once. Sequencing was done on a sample of PBMCs. This clonotype was obtained from a woman aged 25 to 39 in good health and CMV-seronegative. The V gene is TRBV18, the J gene TRBJ1-1, with D possibly being TRBD1 (6 bases). In DNA, the CDR3 is TGTGCCAGCTCACGTCACGCGGGCCGGGGGCTGAAAACTGAAGCTTTCTTT. Translated: CASSRHAGRGLKTEAFF.